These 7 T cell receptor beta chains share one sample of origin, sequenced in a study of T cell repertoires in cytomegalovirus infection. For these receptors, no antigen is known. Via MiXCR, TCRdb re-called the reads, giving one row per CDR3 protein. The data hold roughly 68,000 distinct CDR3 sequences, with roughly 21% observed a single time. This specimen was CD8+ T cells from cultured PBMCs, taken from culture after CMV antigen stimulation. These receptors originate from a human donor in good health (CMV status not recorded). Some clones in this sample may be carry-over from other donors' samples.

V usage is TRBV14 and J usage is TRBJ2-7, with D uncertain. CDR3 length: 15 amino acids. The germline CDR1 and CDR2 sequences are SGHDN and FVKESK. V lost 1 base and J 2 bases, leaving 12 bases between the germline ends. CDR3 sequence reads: CASSQVSRRTYEQYF. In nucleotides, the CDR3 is TGTGCCAGCAGCCAAGTCTCACGACGGACCTACGAGCAGTACTTC.

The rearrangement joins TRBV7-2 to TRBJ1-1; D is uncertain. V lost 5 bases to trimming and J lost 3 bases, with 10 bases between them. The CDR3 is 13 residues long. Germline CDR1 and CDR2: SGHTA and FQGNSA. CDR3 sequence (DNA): TGTGCCAGCAGCCCTGGACTCCACACTGAAGCTTTCTTT. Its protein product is CASSPGLHTEAFF.

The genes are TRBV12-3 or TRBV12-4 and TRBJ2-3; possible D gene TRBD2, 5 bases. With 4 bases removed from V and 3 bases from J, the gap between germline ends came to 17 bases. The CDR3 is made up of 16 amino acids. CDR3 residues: CASSSSYLGVTDTQYF. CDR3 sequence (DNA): TGTGCCAGCAGTTCCTCTTATCTCGGGGTGACAGATACGCAGTATTTT.

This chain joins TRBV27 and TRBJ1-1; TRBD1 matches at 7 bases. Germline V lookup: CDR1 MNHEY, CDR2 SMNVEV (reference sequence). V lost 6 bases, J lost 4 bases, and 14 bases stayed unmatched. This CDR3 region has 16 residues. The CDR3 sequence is CASRLQGRGRTTEAFF. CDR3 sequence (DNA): TGTGCCAGCAGATTACAGGGGCGCGGGAGGACCACTGAAGCTTTCTTT.

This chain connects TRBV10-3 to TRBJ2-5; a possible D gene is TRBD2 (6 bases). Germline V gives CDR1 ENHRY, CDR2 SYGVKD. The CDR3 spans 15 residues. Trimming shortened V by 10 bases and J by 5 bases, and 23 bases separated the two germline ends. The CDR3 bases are TGTGCCACCAACCCACGGGGGACCTACGAGGAGACCCAGTACTTC. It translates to CATNPRGTYEETQYF.

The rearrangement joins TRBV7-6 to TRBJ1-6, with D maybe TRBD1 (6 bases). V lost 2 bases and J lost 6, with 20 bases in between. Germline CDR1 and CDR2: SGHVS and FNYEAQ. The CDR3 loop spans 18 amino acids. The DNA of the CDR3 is TGTGCCAGCAGCTTAAGTCTTTCGGAAGGGACAAGTAATTCACCCCTCCACTTT. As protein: CASSLSLSEGTSNSPLHF.

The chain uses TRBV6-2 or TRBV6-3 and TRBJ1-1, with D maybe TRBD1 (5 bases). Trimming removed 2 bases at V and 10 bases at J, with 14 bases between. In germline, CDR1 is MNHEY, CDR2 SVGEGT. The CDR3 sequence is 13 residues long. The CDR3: CASSYLYLRGAFF. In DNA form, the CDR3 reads TGTGCCAGCAGTTACCTGTATTTGAGGGGAGCTTTCTTT.